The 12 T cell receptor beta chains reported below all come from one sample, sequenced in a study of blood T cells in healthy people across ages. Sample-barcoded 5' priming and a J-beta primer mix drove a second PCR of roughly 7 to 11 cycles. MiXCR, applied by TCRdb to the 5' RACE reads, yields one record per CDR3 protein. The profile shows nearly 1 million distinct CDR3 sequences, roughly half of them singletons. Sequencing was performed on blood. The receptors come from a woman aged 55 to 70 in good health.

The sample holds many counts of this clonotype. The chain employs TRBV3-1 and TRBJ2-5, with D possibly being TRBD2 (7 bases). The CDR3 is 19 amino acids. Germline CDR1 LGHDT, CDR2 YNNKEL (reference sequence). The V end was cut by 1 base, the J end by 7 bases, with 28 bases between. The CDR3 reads CASSQVLIGVGGTIGTQYF. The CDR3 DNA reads TGTGCCAGCAGCCAAGTCCTAATCGGTGTCGGGGGGACAATCGGGACCCAGTACTTC.

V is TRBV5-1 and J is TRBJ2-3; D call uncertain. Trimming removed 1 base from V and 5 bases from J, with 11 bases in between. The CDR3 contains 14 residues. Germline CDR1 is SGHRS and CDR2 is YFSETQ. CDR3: CASSLSHAEDTQYF. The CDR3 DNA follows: TGCGCCAGCAGCTTGAGCCACGCCGAAGATACGCAGTATTTT.

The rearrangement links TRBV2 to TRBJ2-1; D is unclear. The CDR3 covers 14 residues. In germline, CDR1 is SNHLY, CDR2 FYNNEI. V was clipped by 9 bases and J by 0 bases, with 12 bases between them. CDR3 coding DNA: TGTGCCAGTATCGACAAGAGCTCCTACAATGAGCAGTTCTTC. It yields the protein CASIDKSSYNEQFF.

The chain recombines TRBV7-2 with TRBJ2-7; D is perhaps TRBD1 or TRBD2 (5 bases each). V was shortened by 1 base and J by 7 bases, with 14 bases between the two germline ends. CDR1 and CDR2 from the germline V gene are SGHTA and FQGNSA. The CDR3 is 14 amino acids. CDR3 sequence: CASSLEGTGEEQYF. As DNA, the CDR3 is TGTGCCAGCAGCTTAGAAGGGACCGGCGAGGAGCAGTACTTC.

This chain's CDR3 is CSATSGSGGDTQYF. In DNA form, the CDR3 reads TGCAGTGCCACTAGCGGGAGCGGGGGAGATACGCAGTATTTT. The genes are TRBV20-1 and TRBJ2-3; 11 nucleotides line up with TRBD2. Per germline, CDR1 DFQATT and CDR2 SNEGSKA (reference sequence). With V trimmed by 6 bases and J by 5 bases, 7 bases remained unmatched. The CDR3 length is 14 residues.

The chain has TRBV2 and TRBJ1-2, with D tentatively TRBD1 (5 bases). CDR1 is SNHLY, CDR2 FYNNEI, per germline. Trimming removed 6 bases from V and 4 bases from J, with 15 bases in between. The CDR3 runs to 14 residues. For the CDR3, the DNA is TGTGCCAGCAGGGAGGGGACCGGTGGCTATGGCTACACCTTC. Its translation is CASREGTGGYGYTF.

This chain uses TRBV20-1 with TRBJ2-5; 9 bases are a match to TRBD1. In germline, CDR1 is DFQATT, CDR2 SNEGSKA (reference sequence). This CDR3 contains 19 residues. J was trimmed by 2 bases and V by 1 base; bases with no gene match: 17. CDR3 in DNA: TGCAGTGCTAGAGCAGCCCGGGACAGGGCCCTCTGGGGACAAGAGACCCAGTACTTC. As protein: CSARAARDRALWGQETQYF.

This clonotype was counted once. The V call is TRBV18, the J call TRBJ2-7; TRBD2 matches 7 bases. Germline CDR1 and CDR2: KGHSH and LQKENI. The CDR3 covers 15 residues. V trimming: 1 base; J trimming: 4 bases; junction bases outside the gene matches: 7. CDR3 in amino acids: CASSPRASGIYEQYF. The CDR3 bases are TGTGCCAGCTCACCACGGGCTAGCGGAATATACGAGCAGTACTTC.

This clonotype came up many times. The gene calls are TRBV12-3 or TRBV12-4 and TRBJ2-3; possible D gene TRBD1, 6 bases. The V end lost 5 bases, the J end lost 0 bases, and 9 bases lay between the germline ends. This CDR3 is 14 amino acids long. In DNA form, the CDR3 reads TGTGCCAGCAGTCCGGGACATAGCACAGATACGCAGTATTTT. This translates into CASSPGHSTDTQYF.

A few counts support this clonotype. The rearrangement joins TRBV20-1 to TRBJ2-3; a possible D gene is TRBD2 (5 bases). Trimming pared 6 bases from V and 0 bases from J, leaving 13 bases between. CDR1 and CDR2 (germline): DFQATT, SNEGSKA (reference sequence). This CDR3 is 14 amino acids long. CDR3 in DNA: TGCAGTGCGCCAGCGGTTCTTAGCACAGATACGCAGTATTTT. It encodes CSAPAVLSTDTQYF.

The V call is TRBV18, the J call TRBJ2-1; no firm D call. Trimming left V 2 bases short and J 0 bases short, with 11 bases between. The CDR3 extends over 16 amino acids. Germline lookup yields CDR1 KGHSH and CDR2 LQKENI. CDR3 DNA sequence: TGTGCCAGCTCACCAGAGCTTCCATCCTCCTACAATGAGCAGTTCTTC. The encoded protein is CASSPELPSSYNEQFF.

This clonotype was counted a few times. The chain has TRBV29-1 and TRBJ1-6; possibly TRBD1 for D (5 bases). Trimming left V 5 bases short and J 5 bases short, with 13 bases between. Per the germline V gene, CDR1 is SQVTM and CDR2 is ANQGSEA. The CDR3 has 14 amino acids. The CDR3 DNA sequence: TGCAGCGTTTCAGGGAGTCGTAATAATTCACCCCTCCACTTT. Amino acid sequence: CSVSGSRNNSPLHF.